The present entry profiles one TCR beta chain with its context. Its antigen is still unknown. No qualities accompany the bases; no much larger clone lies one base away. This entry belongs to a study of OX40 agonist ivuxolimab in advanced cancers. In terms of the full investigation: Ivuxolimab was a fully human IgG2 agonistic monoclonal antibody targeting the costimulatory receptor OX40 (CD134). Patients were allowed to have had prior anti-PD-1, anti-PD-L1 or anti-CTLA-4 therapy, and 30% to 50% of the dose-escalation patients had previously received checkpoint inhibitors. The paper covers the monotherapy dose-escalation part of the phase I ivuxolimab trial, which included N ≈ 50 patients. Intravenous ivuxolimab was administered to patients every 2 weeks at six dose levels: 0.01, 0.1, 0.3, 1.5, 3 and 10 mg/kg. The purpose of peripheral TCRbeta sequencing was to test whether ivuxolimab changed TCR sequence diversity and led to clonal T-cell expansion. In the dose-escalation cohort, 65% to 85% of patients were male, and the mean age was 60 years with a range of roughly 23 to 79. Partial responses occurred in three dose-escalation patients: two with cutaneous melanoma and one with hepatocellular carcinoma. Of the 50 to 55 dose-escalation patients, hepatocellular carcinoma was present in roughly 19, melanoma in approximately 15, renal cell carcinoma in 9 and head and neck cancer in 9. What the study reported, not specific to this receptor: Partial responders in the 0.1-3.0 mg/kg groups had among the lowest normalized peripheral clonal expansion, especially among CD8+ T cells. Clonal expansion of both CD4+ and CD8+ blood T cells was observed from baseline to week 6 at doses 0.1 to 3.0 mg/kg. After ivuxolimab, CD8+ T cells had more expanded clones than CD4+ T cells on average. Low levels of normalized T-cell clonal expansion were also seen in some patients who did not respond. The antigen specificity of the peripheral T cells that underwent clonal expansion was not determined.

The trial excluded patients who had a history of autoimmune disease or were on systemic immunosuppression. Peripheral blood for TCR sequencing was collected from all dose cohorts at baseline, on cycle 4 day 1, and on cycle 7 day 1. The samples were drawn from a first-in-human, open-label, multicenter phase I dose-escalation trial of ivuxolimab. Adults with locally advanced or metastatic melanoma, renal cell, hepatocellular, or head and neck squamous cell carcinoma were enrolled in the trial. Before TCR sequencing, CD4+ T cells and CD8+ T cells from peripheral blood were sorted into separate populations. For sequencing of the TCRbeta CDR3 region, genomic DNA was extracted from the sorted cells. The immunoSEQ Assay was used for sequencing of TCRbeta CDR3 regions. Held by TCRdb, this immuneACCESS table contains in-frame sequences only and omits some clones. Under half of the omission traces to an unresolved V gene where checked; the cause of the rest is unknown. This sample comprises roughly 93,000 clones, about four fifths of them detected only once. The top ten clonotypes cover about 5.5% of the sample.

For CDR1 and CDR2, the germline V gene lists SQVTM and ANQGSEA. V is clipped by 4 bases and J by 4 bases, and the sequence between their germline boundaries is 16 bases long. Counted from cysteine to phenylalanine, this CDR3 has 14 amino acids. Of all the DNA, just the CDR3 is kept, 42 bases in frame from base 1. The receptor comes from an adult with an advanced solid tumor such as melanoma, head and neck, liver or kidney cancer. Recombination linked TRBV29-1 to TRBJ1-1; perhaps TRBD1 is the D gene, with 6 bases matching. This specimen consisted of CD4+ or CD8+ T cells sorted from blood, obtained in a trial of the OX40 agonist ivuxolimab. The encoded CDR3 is CSVGRTAESTEAFF. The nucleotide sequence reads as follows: TGCAGCGTTGGGCGGACAGCCGAGTCCACTGAAGCTTTCTTT.